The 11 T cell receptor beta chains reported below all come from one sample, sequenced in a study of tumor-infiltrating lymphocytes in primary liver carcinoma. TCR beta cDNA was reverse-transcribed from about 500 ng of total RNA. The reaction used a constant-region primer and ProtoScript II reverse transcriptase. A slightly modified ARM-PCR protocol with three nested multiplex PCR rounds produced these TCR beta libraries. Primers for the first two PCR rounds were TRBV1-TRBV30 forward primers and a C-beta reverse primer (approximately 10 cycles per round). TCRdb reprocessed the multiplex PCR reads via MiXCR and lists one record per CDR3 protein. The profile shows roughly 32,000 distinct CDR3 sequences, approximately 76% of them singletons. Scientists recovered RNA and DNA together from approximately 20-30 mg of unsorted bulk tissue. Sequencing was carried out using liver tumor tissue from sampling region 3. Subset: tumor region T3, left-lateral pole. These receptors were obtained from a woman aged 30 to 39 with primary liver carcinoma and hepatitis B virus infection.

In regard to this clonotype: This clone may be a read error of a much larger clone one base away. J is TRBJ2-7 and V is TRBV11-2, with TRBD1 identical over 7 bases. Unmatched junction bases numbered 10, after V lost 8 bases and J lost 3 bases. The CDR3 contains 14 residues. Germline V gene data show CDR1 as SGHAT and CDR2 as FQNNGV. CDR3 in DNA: TGTGCCAGCGGCAGAACAGGGGATAGCTACGAGCAGTACTTC. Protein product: CASGRTGDSYEQYF.

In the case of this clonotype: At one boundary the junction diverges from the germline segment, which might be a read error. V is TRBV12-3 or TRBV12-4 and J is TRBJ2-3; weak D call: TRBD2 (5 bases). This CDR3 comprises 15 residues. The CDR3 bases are TGTGCCAGCGGCCTAAGGGCCGGGAACACATATACGCAGTATTTT. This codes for CASGLRAGNTYTQYF.

The DNA for the CDR3 is TGTGCCAGCGTAGTAGGCGACCTCCGGGGACGTGAGCAGTTCTTC. Translated: CASVVGDLRGREQFF. The gene calls are TRBV11-2 and TRBJ2-1; D possibly matches TRBD1 or TRBD2 (5 bases each). CDR1 is SGHAT and CDR2 is FQNNGV in the germline V gene. The CDR3 contains 15 residues. The V and J ends lost 8 bases and 9 bases respectively, with 23 bases between them.

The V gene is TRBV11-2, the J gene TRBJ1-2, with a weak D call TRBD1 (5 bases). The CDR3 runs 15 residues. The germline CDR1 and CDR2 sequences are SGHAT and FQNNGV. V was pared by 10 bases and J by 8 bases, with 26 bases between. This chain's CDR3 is CANSLDGTAGRGYTF. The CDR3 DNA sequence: TGTGCCAACAGTTTAGATGGGACGGCAGGGAGAGGCTACACCTTC.

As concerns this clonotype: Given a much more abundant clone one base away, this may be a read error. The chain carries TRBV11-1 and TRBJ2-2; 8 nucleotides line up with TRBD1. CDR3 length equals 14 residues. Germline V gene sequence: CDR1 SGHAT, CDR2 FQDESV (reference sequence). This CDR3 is CTSSLAGGTEELFF. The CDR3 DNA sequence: TGTACCAGCAGCTTAGCAGGGGGCACCGAGGAGCTGTTTTTT.

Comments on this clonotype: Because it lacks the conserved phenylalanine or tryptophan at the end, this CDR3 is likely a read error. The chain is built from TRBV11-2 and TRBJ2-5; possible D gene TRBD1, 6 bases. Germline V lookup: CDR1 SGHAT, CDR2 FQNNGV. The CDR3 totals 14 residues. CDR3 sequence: CAGSSRGTQETQYS. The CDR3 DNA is TGTGCCGGCAGCTCGAGGGGGACCCAAGAGACCCAGTACTCC.

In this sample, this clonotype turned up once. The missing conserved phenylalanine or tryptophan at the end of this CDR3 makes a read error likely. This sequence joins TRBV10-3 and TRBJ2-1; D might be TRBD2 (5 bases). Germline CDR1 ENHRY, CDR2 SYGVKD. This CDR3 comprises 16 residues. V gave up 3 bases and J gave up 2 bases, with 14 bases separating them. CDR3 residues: CAISDSMPGTYNEQFL. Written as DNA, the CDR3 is TGTGCCATCAGTGATTCGATGCCGGGAACCTACAATGAGCAGTTCCTC.

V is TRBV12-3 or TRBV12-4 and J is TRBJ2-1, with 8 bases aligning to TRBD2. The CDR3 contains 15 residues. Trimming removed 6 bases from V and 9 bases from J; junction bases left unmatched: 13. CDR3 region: CASRIGTSGGSEQFF. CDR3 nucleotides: TGTGCCAGCAGGATCGGGACTAGTGGGGGATCTGAGCAGTTCTTC.

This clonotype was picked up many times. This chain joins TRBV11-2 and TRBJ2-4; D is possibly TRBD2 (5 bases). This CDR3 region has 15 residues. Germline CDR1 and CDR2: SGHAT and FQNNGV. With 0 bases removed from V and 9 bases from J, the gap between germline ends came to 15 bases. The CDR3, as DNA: TGTGCCAGCAGCTTAGAACCGGCTAGCCAGGCCATTCAGTACTTC. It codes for CASSLEPASQAIQYF.

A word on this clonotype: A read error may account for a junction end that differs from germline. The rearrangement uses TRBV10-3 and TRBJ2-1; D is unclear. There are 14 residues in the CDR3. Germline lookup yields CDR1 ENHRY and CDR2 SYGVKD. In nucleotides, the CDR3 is TGTGCCATCAGTTCCACGGCGACCCTGGATGAGCAGTTATTC. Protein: CAISSTATLDEQLF.

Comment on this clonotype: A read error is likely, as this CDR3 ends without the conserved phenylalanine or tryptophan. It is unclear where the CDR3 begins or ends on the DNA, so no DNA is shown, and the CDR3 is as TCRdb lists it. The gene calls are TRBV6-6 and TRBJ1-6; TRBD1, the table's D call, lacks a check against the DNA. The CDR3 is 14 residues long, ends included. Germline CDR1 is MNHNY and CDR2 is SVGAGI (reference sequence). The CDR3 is CASSYTGTDSPLNL.